The clone carrying this T cell receptor beta chain was counted ten times or more. Its matching antigen is unknown. This sample was included in a study of spatial heterogeneity in lung cancer. Study in general: Bulk RNA-seq from matched material yielded a T cell module score that correlated strongly with TCR transcript counts in tumor regions.

MiXCR, run by TCRdb on the 5' RACE reads, gives a single entry per CDR3 protein. The sample contains some 14,000 distinct CDR3 sequences, 4.5% to 6% of which appear only once. J was trimmed by 3 bases and V by 4 bases; bases with no gene match: 3. This CDR3 comprises 12 residues. Germline lookup yields CDR1 DFQATT and CDR2 SNEGSKA (reference sequence). Time point here: sample taken at primary tumor resection. Overall study findings and caveats: Within tumors, counts of expanded alpha and beta TCRs tracked tumor mutation counts.

The clonotype originates from a female donor with early-stage non-small cell lung cancer. Material: lung tumor tissue, obtained at surgery. The chain has TRBV20-1 and TRBJ2-7, with TRBD1 matching 7 bases. In DNA form, the CDR3 reads TGCAGTGCTAACGACAGGGTCTACGAGCAGTACTTC. This codes for CSANDRVYEQYF.